This T cell receptor beta chain was captured in a study of tumor-infiltrating lymphocytes in localized non-small cell lung cancer. Study-wide context: The cohort mixed smokers and never-smokers, several histologies, and some post-neoadjuvant-chemotherapy samples. Tumor tissue and non-adjacent uninvolved lung came from each patient.

Clones were read by immunoSEQ multiplex PCR, and TCRdb kept only the in-frame ones, dropping some. This table has tens of thousands of clones, roughly 66% appearing once. From germline, CDR1 is LGHNA and CDR2 YSLEER. Trimming cost V 0 bases and J 7 bases, with 14 bases left between them. The CDR3 runs 15 residues. Notes on this clone: Its matching antigen is unknown.

Study conclusions and caveats: Only some patients had TCR sequencing, depending on available tissue.

This clonotype was sampled from a human donor with non-small cell lung cancer. Input material: lung tumor tissue. The genes are TRBV4-3 and TRBJ2-3; the D gene is possibly TRBD1 (5 bases). CDR3 nucleotides: TGCGCCAGCAGCCAAGAAGGTAGGGGCGGCAATACGCAGTATTTT. Its protein product is CASSQEGRGGNTQYF.